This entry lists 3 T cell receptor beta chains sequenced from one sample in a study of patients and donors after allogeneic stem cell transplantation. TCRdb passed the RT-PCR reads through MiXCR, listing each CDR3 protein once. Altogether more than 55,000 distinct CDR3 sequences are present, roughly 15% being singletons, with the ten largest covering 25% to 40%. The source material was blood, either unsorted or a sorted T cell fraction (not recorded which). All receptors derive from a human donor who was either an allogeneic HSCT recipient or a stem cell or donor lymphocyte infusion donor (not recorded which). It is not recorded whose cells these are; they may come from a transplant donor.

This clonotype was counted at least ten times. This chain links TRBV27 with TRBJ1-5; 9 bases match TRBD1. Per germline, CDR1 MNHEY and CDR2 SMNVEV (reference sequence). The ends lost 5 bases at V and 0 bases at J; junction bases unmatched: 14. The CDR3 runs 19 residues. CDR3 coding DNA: TGTGCCAGCAGTCCCTCTGGGACAGGGTGGACATATAGCAATCAGCCCCAGCATTTT. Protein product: CASSPSGTGWTYSNQPQHF.

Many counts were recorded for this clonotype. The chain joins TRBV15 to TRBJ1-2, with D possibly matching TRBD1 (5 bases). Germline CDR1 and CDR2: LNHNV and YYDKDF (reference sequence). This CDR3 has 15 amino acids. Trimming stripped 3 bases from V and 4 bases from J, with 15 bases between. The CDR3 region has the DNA TGTGCCACCAGCAGTCGCAGGGAAGTCGCCTATGGCTACACCTTC. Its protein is CATSSRREVAYGYTF. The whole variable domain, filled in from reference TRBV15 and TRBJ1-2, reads DAMVIQNPRYQVTQFGKPVTLSCSQTLNHNVMYWYQQKSSQAPKLLFHYYDKDFNNEADTPDNFQSRRPNTSFCFLDIRSPGLGDTAMYLCATSSRREVAYGYTFGSGTRLTVV.

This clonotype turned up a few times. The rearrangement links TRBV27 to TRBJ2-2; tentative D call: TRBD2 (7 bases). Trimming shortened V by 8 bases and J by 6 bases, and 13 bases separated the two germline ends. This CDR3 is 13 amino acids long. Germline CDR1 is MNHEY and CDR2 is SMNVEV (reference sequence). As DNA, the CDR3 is TGTGCCAGCGGCTGGGAGGGGGCCGGGGAGCTGTTTTTT. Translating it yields CASGWEGAGELFF.